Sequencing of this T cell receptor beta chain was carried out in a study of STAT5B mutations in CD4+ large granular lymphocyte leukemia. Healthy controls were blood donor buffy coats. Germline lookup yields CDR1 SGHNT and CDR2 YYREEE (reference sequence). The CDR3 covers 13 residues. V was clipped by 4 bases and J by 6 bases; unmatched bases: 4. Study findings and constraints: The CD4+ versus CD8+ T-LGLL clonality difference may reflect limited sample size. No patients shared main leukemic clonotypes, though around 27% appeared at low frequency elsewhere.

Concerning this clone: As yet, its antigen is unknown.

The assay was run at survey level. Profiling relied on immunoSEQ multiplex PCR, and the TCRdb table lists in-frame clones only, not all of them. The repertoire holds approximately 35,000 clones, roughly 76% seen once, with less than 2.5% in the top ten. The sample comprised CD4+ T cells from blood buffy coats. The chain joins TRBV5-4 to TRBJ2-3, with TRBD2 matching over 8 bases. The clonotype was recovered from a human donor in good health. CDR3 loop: CASSPGGVDTQYF. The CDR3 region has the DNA TGTGCCAGCAGCCCCGGGGGGGTGGATACGCAGTATTTT.